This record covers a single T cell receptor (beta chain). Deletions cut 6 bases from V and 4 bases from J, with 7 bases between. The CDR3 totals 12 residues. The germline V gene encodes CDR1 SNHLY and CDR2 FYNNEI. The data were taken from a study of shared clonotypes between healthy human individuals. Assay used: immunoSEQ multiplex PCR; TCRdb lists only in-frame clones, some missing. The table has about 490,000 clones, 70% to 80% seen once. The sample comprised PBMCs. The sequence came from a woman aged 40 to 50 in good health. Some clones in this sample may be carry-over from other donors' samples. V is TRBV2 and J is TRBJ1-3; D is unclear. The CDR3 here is CASSEWGNTIYF. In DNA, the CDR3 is TGTGCCAGCAGCGAGTGGGGAAACACCATATATTTT. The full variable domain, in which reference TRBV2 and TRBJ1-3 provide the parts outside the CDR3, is EPEVTQTPSHQVTQMGQEVILRCVPISNHLYFYWYRQILGQKVEFLVSFYNNEISEKSEIFDDQFSVERPDGSNFTLKIRSTKLEDSAMYFCASSEWGNTIYFGEGSWLTVV.